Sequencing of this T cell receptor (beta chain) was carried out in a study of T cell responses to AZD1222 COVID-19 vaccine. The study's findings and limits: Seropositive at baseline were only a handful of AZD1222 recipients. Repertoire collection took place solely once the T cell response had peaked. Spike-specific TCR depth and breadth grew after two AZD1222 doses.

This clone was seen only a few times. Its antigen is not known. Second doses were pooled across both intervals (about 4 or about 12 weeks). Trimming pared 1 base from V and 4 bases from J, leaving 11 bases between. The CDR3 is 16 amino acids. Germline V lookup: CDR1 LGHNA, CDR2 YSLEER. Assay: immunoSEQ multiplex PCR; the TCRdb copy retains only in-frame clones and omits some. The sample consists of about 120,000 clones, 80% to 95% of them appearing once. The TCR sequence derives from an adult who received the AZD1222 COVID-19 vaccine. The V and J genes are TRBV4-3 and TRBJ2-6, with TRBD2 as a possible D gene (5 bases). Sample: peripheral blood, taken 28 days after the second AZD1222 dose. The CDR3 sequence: CASSQAAGSGANVLTF. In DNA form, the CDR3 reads TGCGCCAGCAGCCAAGCCGCGGGCTCGGGGGCCAACGTCCTGACTTTC.